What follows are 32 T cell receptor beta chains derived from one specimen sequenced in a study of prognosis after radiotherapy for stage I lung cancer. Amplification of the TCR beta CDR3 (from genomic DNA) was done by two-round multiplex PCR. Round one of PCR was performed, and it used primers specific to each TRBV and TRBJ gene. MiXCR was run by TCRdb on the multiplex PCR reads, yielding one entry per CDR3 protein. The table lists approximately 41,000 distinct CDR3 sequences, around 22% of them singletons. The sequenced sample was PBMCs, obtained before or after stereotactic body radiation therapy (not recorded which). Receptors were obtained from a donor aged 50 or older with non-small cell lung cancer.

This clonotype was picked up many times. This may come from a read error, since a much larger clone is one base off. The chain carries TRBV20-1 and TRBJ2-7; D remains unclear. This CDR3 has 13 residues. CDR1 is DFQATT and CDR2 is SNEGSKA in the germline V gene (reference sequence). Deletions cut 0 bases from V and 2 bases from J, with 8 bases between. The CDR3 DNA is TGCAGTGCTAGAGACCTTCAAACCTACGAGCAGTACTTC. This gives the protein CSARDLQTYEQYF.

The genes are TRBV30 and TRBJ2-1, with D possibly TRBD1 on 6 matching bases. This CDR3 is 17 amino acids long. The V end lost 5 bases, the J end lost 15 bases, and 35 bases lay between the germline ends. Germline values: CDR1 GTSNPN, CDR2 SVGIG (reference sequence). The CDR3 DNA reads TGTGCCTGGGCGGCCCCCCTCAGGGGATTAGAGAGGGTTGTTAGGTTCTTC. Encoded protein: CAWAAPLRGLERVVRFF.

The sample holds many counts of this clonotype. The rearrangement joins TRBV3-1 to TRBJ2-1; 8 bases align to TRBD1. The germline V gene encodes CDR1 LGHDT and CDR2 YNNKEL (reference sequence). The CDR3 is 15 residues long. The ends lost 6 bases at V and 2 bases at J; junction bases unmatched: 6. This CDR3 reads CASSRQGLTYNEQFF. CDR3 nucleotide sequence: TGTGCCAGCAGTCGACAGGGGCTTACCTACAATGAGCAGTTCTTC.

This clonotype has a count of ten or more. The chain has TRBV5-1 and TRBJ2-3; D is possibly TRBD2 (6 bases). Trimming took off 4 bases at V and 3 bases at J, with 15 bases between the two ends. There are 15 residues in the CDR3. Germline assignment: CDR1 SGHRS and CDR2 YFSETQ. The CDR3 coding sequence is TGCGCCAGCAGCCCACAGACTGGGGGGACAGATACGCAGTATTTT. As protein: CASSPQTGGTDTQYF.

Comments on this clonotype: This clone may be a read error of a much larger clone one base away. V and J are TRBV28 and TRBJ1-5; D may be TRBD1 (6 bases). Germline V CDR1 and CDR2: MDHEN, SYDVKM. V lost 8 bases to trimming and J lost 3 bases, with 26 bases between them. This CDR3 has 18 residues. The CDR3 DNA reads TGTGCCAGCTCTACGGACCCCCCCCAGACAGGTTTCAATCAGCCCCAGCATTTT. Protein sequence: CASSTDPPQTGFNQPQHF. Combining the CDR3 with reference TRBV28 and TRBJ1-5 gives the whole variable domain DVKVTQSSRYLVKRTGEKVFLECVQDMDHENMFWYRQDPGLGLRLIYFSYDVKMKEKGDIPEGYSVSREKKERFSLILESASTNQTSMYLCASSTDPPQTGFNQPQHFGDGTRLSIL.

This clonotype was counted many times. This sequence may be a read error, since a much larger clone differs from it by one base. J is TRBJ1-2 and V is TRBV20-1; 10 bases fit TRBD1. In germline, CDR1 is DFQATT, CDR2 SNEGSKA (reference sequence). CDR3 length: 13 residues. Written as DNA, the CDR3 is TGCAGTGCTGAAGAGACAGGGGGCGTTGGCTGCACCTTC. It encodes CSAEETGGVGCTF.

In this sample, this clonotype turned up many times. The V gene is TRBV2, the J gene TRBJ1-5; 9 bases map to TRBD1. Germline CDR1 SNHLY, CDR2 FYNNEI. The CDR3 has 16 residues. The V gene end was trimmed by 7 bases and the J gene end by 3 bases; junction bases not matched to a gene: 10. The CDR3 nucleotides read TGTGCCAGCACTAGGACAGGGGATAACTTCAATCAGCCCCAGCATTTT. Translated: CASTRTGDNFNQPQHF.

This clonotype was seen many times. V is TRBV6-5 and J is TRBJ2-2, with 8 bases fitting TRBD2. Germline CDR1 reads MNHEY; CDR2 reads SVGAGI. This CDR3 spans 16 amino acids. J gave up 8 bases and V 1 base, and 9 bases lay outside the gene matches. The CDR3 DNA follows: TGTGCCAGCAGTTACTTTTCTGGAGTAGCGGGAGGGGAGCTGTTTTTT. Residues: CASSYFSGVAGGELFF.

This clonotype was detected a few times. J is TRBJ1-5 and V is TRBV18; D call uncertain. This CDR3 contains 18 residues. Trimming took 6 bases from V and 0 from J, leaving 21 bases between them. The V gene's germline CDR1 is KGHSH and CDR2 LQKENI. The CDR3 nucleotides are TGTGCCAGCTCCCGCGGCAGAGGGTCTGAATATAGCAATCAGCCCCAGCATTTT. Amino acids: CASSRGRGSEYSNQPQHF.

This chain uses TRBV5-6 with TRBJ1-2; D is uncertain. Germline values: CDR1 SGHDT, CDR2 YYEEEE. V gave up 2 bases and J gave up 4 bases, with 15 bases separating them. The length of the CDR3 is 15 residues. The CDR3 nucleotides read TGTGCCAGCAGCTTTTCGGACGTACGGGGCTATGGCTACACCTTC. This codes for CASSFSDVRGYGYTF.

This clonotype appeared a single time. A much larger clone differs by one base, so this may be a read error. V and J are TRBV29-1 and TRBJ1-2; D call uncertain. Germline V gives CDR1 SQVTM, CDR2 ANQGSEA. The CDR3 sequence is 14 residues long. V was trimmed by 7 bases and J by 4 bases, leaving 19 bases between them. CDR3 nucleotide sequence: TGCAGCGCTGATGAGCCACAAGGAGGCTATGGCTACACCTTC. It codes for CSADEPQGGYGYTF. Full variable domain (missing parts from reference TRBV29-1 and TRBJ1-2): SAVISQKPSRDICQRGTSLTIQCQVDSQVTMMFWYRQQPGQSLTLIATANQGSEATYESGFVIDKFPISRPNLTFSTLTVSNMSPEDSSIYLCSADEPQGGYGYTFGSGTRLTVV.

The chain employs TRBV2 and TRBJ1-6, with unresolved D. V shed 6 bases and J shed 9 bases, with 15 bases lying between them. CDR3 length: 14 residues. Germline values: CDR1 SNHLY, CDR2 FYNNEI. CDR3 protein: CASRRDTLGSPLHF. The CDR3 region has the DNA TGTGCCAGCAGACGCGACACCCTCGGTTCACCCCTCCACTTT.

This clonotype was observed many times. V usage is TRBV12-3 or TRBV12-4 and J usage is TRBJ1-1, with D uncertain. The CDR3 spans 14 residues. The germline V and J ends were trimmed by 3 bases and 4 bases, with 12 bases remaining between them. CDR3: CASSFYPVSTEAFF. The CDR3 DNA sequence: TGTGCCAGCAGTTTTTACCCCGTAAGCACTGAAGCTTTCTTT.

The chain's CDR3 is CSVDRGGTDTQYF. CDR3 DNA: TGCAGCGTTGATAGGGGGGGCACAGATACGCAGTATTTT. V and J are TRBV29-1 and TRBJ2-3; possibly TRBD1 or TRBD2 for D (6 bases each). V gave up 3 bases and J gave up 1 base, with 8 bases separating them. The germline V gene has CDR1 SQVTM and CDR2 ANQGSEA. The CDR3 is 13 residues long.

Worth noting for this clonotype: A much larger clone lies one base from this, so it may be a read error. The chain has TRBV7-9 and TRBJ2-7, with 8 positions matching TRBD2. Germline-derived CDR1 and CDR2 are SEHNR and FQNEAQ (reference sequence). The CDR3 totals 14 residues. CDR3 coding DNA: TGTGCCACCACGCCGGGGGGGCCCACCTACGATCAGTACTTC. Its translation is CATTPGGPTYDQYF.

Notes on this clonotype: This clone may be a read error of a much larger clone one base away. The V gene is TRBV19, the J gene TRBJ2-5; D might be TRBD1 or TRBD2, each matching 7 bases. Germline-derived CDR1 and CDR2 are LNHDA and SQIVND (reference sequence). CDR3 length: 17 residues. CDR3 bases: TGTGCCTGTAGTAACCTTGGGAGGGACAGCCCTCAAGAGACCCAGTACTTC. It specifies CACSNLGRDSPQETQYF.

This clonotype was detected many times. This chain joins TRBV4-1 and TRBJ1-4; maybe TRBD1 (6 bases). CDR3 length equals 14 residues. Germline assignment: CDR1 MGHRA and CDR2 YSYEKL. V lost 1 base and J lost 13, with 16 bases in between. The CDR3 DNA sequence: TGCGCCAGCAGCCAAGTCAACCCCGGAGGGGGACTGTTTTTT. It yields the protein CASSQVNPGGGLFF.

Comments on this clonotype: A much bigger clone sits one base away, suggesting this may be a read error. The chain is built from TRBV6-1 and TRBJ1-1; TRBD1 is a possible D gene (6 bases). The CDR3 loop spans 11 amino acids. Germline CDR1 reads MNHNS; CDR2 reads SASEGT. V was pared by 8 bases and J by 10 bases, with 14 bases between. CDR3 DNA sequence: TGTGCCAGCGTGGGGGCGGAGGGAGCTTTCTTT. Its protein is CASVGAEGAFF.

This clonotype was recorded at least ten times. The CDR3 sequence: CASSLWTGESSYEQYF. CDR3 DNA: TGTGCCAGCAGTCTGTGGACAGGGGAGAGCTCCTACGAGCAGTACTTC. This sequence joins TRBV28 and TRBJ2-7; 9 bases are a match to TRBD1. J was trimmed by 0 bases and V by 5 bases; bases with no gene match: 8. The CDR3 spans 16 residues. Germline-derived CDR1 and CDR2 are MDHEN and SYDVKM.

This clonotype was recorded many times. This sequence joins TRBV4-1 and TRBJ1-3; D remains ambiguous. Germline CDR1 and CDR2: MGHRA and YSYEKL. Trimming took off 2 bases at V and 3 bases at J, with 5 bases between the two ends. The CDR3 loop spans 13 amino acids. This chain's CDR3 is CASSQTVGNTIYF. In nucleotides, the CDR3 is TGCGCCAGCAGCCAAACGGTTGGAAACACCATATATTTT.

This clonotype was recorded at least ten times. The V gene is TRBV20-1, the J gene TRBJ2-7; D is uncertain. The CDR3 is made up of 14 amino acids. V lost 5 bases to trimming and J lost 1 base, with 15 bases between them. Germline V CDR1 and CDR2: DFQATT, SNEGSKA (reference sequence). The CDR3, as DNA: TGCAGTGCTGAAGACCAGAACCTATCCTACGAGCAGTACTTC. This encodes CSAEDQNLSYEQYF.

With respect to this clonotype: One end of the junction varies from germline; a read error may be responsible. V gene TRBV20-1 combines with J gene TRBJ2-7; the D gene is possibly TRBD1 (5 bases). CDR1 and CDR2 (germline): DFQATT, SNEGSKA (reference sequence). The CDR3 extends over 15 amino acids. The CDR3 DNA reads TGCAGTGCACAACATCCAGGGCAGGGCTCCTACGAGCGGTACTTC. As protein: CSAQHPGQGSYERYF.

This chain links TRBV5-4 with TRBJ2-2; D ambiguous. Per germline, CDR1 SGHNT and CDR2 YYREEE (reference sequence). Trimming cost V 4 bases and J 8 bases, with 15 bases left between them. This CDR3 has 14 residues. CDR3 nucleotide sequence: TGTGCCAGCAGCCCCCCCAGTCCAGAAGGGGAGCTGTTTTTT. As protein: CASSPPSPEGELFF.

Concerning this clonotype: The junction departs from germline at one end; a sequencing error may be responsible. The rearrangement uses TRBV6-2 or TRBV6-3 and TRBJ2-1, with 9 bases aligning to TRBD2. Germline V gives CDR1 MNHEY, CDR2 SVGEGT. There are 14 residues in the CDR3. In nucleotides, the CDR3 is TGTACCAGCAGTTACGCGGGAGGGCCTTATGAGGAGTTCTTC. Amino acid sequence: CTSSYAGGPYEEFF.

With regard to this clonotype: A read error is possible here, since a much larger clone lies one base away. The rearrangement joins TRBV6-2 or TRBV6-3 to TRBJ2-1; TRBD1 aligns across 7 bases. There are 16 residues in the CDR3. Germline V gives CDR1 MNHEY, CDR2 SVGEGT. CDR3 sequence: CVSRPLQGSSYNEQFF. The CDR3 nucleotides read TGTGTCAGCAGGCCCCTACAGGGGTCTTCCTACAATGAGCAGTTCTTC.

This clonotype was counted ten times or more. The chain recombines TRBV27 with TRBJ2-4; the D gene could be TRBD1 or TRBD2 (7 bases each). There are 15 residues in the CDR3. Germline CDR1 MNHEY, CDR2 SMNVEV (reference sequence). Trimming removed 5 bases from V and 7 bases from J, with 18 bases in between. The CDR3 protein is CASSAGTAGGNIQYF. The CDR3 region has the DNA TGTGCCAGCAGTGCCGGGACAGCCGGGGGGAACATTCAGTACTTC.

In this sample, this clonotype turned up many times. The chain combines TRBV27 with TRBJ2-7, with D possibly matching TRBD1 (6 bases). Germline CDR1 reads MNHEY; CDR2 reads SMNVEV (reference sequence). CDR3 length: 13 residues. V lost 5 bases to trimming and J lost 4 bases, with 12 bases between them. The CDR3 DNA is TGTGCCAGCAGTAAGGGGACAAGTTACGAGCAGTACTTC. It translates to CASSKGTSYEQYF.

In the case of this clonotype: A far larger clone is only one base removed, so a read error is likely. CDR3: CASSHGAIGSNEQYF. CDR3 nucleotides: TGTGCCAGCAGCCACGGGGCTATCGGGAGTAACGAGCAGTACTTC. V and J are TRBV7-9 and TRBJ2-7; possibly TRBD2 for D (6 bases). The CDR3 extends over 15 amino acids. Between the trimmed V and J ends, which lost 5 bases and 5 bases, there was a span of 19 bases. Germline V CDR1 and CDR2: SEHNR, FQNEAQ (reference sequence).

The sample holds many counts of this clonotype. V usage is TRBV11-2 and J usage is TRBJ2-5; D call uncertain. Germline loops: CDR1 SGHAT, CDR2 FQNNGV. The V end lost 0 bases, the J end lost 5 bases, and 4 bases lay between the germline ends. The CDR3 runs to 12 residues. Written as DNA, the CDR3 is TGTGCCAGCAGCTTAGACGACGAGACCCAGTACTTC. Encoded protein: CASSLDDETQYF.

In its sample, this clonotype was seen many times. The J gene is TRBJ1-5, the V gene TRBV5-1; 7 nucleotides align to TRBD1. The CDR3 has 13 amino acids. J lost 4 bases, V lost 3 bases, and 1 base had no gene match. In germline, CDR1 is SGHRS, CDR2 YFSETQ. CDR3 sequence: CASSSTGNQPQHF. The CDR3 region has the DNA TGCGCCAGCAGCTCGACAGGGAATCAGCCCCAGCATTTT.

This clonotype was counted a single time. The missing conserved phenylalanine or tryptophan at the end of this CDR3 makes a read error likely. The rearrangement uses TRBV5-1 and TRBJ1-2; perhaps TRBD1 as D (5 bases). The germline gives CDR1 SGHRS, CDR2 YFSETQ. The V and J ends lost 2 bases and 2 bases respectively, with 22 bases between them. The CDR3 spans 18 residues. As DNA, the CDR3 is TGCGCCAGCAGCTTCATTTTCAGGGACGCCTTCCAGAACTATGGCTACACCTTA. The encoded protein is CASSFIFRDAFQNYGYTL.

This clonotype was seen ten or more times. CDR3 in amino acids: CSAIPGPNQPQHF. In nucleotides, the CDR3 is TGCAGTGCTATCCCGGGACCGAATCAGCCCCAGCATTTT. The rearrangement uses TRBV20-1 and TRBJ1-5; D might be TRBD1 (5 bases). Trimming pared 4 bases from V and 4 bases from J, leaving 11 bases between. The CDR3 totals 13 residues. Germline V gene sequence: CDR1 DFQATT, CDR2 SNEGSKA (reference sequence).